This T cell receptor (beta chain) stems from a study of control samples from healthy donors and cancer patients (dated by TCRdb to the early 2020s). Receptor amplification or capture employed the immunoSEQ multiplex PCR assay. This is the immuneACCESS table as TCRdb keeps it, with only in-frame sequences that have V and J called. A part of the clones is gone; compared with another copy, unresolved V genes explain less than half, and the rest is unexplained. Here the sample has 85,000 to 110,000 clones; more than 85% occur a single time. The ten largest clones capture 15% to 20% of the sample. Notes on this clone: The antigen this receptor binds is unknown. One base away there is no much larger clone; base qualities are not given.

Measured from the cysteine to the phenylalanine, the CDR3 is 13 residues long. This entry keeps only the CDR3 DNA: 39 bases, framed from base 1. V is clipped by 6 bases and J by 0 bases, and the sequence between their germline boundaries is 8 bases long. CDR1 SNHLY and CDR2 FYNNEI were looked up in the germline V gene. This TCR came from a man in his 60s with lung cancer. The sample taken for sequencing was PBMCs. The chain is made from TRBV2 and TRBJ1-1; confidence is insufficient to name the D gene. The DNA sequence is as follows: TGTGCCAGCAGAGTTATAGTGAACACTGAAGCTTTCTTT. Its product reads: CASRVIVNTEAFF.